The clone carrying this TCR beta chain has more than one count but fewer than ten. The sample belongs to a study of human T cells and chemical hapten exposure. TCRdb re-analysed the RACE reads in MiXCR, keeping a single row per CDR3 protein. Here the sample spans approximately 400,000 distinct CDR3 sequences, about 4.8% being singletons. Time point reported: patch test 1, 2 weeks after DPC sensitization. Treatment denoted: therapeutic diphenylcyclopropenone sensitization with weekly scalp DPC. Trimming took off 5 bases at V and 0 bases at J, with 11 bases between the two ends. Germline CDR1 is MNHEY and CDR2 is SMNVEV (reference sequence). This CDR3 is built from 16 residues.

The chain has TRBV27 and TRBJ2-6; D unclear. The TCR originated in a woman aged 45-65 years with alopecia areata. Some clones in this sample may be carry-over from other donors' samples. The material sequenced was whole blood, taken in connection with sensitization to the hapten diphenylcyclopropenone (DPC). CDR3 loop: CASSSAPTSGANVLTF. The CDR3 DNA sequence: TGTGCCAGCAGTAGCGCTCCGACCTCTGGGGCCAACGTCCTGACTTTC. The full variable domain, in which reference TRBV27 and TRBJ2-6 provide the parts outside the CDR3, is EAQVTQNPRYLITVTGKKLTVTCSQNMNHEYMSWYRQDPGLGLRQIYYSMNVEVTDKGDVPEGYKVSRKEKRNFPLILESPSPNQTSLYFCASSSAPTSGANVLTFGAGSRLTVL.